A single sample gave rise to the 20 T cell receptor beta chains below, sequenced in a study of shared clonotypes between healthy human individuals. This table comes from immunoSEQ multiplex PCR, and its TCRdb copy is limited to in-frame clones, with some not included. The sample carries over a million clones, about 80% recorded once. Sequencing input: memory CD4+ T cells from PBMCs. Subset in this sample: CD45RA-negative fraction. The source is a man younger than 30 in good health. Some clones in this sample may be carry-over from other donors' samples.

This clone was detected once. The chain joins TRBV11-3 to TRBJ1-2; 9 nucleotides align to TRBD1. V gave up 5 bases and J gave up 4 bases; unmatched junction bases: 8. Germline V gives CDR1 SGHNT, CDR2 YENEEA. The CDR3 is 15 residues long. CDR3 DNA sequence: TGTGCCAGCAGCGTCCCGACAGGGGGGATCTATGGCTACACCTTC. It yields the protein CASSVPTGGIYGYTF.

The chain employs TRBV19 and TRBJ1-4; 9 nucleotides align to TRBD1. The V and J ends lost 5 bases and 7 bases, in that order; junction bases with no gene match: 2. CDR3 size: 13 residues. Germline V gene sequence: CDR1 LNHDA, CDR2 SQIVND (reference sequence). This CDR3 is CASSRDRVEKLFF. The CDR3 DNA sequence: TGTGCCAGTAGTCGGGACAGGGTTGAAAAACTGTTTTTT. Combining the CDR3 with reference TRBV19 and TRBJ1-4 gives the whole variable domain DGGITQSPKYLFRKEGQNVTLSCEQNLNHDAMYWYRQDPGQGLRLIYYSQIVNDFQKGDIAEGYSVSREKKESFPLTVTSAQKNPTAFYLCASSRDRVEKLFFGSGTQLSVL.

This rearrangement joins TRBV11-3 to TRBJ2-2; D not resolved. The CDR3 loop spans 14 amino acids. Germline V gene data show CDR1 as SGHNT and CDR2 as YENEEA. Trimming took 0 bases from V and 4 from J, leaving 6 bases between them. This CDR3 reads CASSLESVTGELFF. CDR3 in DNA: TGTGCCAGCAGCTTAGAGTCGGTCACCGGGGAGCTGTTTTTT.

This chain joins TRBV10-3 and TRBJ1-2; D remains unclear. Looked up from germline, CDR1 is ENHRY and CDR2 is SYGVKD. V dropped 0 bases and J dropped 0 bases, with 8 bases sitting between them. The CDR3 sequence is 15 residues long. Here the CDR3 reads CAISESALSNYGYTF. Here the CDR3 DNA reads TGTGCCATCAGTGAGTCCGCTCTCTCTAACTATGGCTACACCTTC.

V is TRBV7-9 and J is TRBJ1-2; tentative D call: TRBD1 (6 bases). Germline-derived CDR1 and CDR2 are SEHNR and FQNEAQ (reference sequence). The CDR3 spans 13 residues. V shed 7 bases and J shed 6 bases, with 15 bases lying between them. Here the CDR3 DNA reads TGTGCCAGCACCTTGATACAGGGTCATGGCTACACCTTC. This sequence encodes CASTLIQGHGYTF.

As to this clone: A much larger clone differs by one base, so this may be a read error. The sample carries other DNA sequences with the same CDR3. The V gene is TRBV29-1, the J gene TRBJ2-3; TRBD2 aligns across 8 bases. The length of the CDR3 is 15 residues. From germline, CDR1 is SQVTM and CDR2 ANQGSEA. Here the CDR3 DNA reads TGCAGTGTGCGTCTTAGCGGGGCTAGCACAGATACGCAGTATTTT. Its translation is CSVRLSGASTDTQYF.

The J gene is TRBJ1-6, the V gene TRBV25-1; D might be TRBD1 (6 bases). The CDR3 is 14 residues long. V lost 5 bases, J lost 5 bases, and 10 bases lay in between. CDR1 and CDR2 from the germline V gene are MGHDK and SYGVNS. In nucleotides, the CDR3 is TGTGCCAGCAGTAAAAGGACAGATAATTCACCCCTCCACTTT. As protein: CASSKRTDNSPLHF.

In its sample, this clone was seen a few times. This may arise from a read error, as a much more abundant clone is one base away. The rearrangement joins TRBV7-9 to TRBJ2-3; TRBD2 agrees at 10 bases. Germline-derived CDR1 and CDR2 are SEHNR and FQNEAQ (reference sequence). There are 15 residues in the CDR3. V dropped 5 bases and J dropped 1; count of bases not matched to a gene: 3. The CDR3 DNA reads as TGTGCCAGCAGCCCAGGGACTAGCGGCACAGATACGCAGTATTTT. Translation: CASSPGTSGTDTQYF. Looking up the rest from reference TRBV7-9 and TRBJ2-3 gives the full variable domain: DTGVSQNPRHKITKRGQNVTFRCDPISEHNRLYWYRQTLGQGPEFLTYFQNEAQLEKSRLLSDRFSAERPKGSFSTLEIQRTEQGDSAMYLCASSPGTSGTDTQYFGPGTRLTVL.

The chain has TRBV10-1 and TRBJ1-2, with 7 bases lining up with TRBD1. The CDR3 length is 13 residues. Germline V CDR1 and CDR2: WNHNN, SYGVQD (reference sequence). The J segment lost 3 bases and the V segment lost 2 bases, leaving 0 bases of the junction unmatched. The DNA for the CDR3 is TGCGCCAGCAGTGAGGGACAGGACTATGGCTACACCTTC. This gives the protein CASSEGQDYGYTF.

For the CDR3, the DNA is TGCAGCGTAGCCGGGACTAGGGAGTACAATGAGCAGTTCTTC. Amino acid sequence: CSVAGTREYNEQFF. The V and J genes are TRBV29-1 and TRBJ2-1; 8 bases map to TRBD2. This CDR3 is built from 14 residues. V shed 6 bases and J 4 bases; nucleotides not matched to a gene: 8. Looked up from germline, CDR1 is SQVTM and CDR2 is ANQGSEA.

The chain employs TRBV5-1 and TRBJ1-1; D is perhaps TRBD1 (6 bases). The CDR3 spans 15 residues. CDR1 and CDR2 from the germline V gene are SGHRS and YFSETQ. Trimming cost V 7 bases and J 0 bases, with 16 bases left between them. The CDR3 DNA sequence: TGCGCCAGCCATACTACAGGGCTTCTGAACACTGAAGCTTTCTTT. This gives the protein CASHTTGLLNTEAFF.

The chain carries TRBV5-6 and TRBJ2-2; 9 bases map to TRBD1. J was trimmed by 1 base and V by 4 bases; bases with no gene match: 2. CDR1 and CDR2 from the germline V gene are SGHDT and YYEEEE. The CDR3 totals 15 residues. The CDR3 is CASSKTGGNTGELFF. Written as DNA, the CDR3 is TGTGCCAGCAGCAAGACAGGGGGGAACACCGGGGAGCTGTTTTTT.

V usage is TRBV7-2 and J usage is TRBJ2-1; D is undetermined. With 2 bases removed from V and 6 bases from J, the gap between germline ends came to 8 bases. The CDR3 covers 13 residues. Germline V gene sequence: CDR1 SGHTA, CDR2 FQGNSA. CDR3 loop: CASSLSWLNEQFF. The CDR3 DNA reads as TGTGCCAGCAGCTTATCATGGCTCAATGAGCAGTTCTTC.

In DNA form, the CDR3 reads TGTGCCAGCAGCCAATCCCTAGTTTGGGCGGAACAGCCCCAGCATTTT. Translated, it gives CASSQSLVWAEQPQHF. The gene calls are TRBV7-8 and TRBJ1-5; D not resolved. The CDR3 contains 16 residues. V lost 5 bases and J lost 7, with 21 bases in between. The germline V gene has CDR1 SGHVS and CDR2 FQNEAQ.

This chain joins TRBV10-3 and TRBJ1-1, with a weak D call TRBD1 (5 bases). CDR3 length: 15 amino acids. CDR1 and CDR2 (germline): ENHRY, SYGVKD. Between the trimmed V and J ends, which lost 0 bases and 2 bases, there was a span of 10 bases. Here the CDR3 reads CAISESRQINTEAFF. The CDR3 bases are TGTGCCATCAGTGAGTCCCGACAGATCAACACTGAAGCTTTCTTT.

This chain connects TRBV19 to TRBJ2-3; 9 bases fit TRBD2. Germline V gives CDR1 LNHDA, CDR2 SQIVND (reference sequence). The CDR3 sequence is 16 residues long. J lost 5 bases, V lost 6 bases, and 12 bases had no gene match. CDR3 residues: CASRSSLAGWIDTQYF. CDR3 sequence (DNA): TGTGCCAGTAGAAGTAGTCTAGCGGGATGGATAGATACGCAGTATTTT.

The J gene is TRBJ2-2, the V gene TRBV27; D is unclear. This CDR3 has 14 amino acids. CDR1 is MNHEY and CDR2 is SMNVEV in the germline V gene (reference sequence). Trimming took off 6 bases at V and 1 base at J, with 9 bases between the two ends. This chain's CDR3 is CASRVTRNTGELFF. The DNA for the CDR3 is TGTGCCAGCAGAGTAACGAGGAACACCGGGGAGCTGTTTTTT.

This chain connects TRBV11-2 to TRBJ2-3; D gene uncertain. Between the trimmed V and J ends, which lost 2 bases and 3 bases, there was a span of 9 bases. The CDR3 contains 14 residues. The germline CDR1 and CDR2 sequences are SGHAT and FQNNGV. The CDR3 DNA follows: TGTGCCAGCAGCTTATGGGTAGAGACAGATACGCAGTATTTT. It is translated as CASSLWVETDTQYF.

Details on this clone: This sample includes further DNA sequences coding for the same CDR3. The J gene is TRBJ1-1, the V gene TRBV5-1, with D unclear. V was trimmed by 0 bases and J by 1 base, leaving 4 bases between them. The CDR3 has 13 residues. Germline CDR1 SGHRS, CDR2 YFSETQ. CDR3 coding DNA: TGCGCCAGCAGCTTGGCTGCGAACACTGAAGCTTTCTTT. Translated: CASSLAANTEAFF.

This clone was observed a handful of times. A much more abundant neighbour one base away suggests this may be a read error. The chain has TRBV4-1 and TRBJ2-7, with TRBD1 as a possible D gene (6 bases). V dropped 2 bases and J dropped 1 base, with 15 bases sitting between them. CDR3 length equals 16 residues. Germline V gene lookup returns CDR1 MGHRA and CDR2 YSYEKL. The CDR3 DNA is TGCGCCAGCAGCCAAACAGCAGGGGTAGGATCCTACGAGCAGTACTTC. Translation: CASSQTAGVGSYEQYF.